This TCR beta chain was sequenced for a study of vaccination effects on CD4 cells after COVID-19. Produced via immunoSEQ multiplex PCR; TCRdb's table is partial and in-frame only. The sample shows approximately 70,000 clones, roughly 79% of them seen only once. In the ViraFEST assay, antigen-specific CD4+ clonotypes were identified by expansion after peptide-pool stimulation. Culture lasted 10 days before CD4+ T cell isolation. Participants received two doses of either the BNT162b2 or mRNA-1273 vaccine. A few million PBMC per well were cultured with around 9.6 IU/ml IL-2 and 8 to 10 ug/ml peptides. The study, taken as a whole, reports: Small numbers of convalescent patients limited the study. It also lacked early post-infection timepoints. Both infection-induced and vaccine-induced clones contracted markedly at late post-vaccination timepoints.

Germline CDR1 reads KGHSH; CDR2 reads LQKENI. CDR3 length: 13 residues. V was trimmed by 2 bases and J by 8 bases, leaving 12 bases between them. This clone has only one observation. Its specificity is not known. Sequences were derived from CD4+ T cells from PBMCs cultured with HCoV-OC43 spike peptides, sampled after COVID-19 vaccination. Subset meaning: HCoV-OC43 spike overlapping peptide pool stimulation. This clonotype originated in a human donor who received a COVID-19 vaccine. The rearrangement links TRBV18 to TRBJ1-2, with D perhaps TRBD1 (5 bases). The CDR3 DNA reads as TGTGCCAGCTCACCATATGGCGAGGGGGGCTACACCTTC. As protein: CASSPYGEGGYTF.